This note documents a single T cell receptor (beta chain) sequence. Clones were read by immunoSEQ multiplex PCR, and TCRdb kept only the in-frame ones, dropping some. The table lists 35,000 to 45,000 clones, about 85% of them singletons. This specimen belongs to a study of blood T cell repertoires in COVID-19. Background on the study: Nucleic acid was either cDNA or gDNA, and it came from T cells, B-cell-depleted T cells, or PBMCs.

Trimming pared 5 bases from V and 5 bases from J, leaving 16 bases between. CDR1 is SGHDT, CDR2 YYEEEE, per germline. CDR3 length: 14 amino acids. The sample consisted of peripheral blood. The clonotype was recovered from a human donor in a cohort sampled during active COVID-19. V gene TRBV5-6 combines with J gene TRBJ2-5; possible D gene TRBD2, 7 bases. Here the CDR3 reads CASSLWGGRETQYF. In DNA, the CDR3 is TGTGCCAGCAGTTTGTGGGGGGGCAGGGAGACCCAGTACTTC.